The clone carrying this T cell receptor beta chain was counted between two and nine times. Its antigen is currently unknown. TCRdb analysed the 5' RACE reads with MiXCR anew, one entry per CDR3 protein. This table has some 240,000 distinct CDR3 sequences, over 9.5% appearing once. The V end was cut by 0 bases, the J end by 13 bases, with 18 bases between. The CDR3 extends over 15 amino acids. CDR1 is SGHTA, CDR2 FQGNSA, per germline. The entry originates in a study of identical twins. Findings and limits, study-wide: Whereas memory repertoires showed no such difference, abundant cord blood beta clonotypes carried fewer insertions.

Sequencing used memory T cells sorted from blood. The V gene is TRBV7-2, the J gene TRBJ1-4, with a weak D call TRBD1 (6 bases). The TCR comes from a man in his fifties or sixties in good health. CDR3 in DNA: TGTGCCAGCAGCTTAGCGCAGGGGAACAAAATTAGACTGTTTTTT. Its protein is CASSLAQGNKIRLFF.